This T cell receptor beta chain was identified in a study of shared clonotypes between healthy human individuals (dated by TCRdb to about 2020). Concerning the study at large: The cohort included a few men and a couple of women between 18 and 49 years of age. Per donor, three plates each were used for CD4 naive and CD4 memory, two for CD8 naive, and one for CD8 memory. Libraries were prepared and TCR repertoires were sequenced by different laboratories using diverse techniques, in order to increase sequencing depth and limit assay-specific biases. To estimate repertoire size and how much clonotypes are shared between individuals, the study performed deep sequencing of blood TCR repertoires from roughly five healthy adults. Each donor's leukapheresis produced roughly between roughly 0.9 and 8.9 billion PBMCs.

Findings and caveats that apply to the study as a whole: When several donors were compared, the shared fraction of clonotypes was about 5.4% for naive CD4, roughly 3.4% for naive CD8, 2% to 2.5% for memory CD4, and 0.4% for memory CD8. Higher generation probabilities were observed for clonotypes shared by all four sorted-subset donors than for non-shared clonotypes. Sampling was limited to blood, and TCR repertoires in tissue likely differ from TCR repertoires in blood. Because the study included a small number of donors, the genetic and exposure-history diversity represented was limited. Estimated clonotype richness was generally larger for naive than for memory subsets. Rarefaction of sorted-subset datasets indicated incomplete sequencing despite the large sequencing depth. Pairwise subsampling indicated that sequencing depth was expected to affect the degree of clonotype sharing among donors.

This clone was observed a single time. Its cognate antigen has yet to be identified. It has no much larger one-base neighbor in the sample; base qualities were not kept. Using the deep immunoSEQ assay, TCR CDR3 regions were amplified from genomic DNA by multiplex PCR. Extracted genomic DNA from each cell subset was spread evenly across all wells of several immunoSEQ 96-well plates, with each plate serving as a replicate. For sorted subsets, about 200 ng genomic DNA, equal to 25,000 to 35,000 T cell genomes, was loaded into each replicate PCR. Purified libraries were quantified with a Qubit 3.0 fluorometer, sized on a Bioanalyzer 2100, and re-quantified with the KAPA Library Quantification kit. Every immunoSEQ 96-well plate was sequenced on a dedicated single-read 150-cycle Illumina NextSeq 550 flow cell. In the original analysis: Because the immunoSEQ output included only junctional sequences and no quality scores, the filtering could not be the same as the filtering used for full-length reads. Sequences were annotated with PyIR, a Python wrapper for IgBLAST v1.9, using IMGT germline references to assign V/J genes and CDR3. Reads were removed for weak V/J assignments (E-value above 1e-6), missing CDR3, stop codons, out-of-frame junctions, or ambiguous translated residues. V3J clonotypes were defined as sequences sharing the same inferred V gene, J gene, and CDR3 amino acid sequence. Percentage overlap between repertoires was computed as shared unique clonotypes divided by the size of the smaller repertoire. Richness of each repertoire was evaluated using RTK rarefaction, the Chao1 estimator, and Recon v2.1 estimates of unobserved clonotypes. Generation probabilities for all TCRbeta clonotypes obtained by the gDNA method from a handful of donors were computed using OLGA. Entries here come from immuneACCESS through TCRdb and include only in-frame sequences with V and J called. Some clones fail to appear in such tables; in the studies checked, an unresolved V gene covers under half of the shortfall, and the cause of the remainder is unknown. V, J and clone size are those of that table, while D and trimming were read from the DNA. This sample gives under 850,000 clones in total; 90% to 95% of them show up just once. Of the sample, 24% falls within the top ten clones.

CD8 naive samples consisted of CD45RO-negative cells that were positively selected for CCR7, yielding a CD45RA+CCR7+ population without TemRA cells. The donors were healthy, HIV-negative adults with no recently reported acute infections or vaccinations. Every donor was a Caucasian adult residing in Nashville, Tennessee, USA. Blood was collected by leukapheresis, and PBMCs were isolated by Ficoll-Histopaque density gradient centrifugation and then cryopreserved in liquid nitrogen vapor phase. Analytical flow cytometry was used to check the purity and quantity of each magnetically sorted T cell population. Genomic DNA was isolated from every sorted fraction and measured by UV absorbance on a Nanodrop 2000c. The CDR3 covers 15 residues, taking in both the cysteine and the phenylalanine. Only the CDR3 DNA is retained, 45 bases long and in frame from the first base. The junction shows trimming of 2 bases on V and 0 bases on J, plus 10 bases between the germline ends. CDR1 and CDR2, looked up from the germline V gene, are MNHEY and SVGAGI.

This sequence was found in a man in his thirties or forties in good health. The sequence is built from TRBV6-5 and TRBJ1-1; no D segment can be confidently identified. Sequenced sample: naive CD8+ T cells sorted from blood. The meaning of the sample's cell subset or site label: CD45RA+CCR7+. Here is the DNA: TGTGCCAGCAGTTACCGTGGCACCGTGAACACTGAAGCTTTCTTT. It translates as CASSYRGTVNTEAFF.